These T cell receptor beta chains were read from a single sample in a study of blood T cell repertoires in COVID-19. Sequencing used immunoSEQ multiplex PCR; TCRdb keeps in-frame clones, though not all of them. In the table there are approximately 300,000 clones, 80% to 90% of which are singletons. The sample was PBMCs or T cells enriched from blood (not recorded which). These receptors originate from a woman between 25 and 40 years old who had recovered from COVID-19. CDR3s include the opening cysteine and the closing phenylalanine or tryptophan. The D gene is left open where the match is weak. A row's size may be missing; if present it is once, few, many or a size class.

V: TRBV6-1
size: -
J: TRBJ1-1
D: -
CDR3: CASSEGLVWQGKTEAFF
DNA: TGTGCCAGCAGTGAGGGGTTAGTATGGCAGGGAAAAACTGAAGCTTTCTTT

V: TRBV6-1
size: -
J: TRBJ1-3
D: -
CDR3: CASSDEGYSGNTIYF
DNA: TGTGCCAGCAGTGACGAGGGCTACTCTGGAAACACCATATATTTT

V: TRBV3-1/TRBV3-2
size: -
J: TRBJ2-1
D: -
CDR3: CASSHSASSYNEQFF
DNA: TGTGCCAGCAGCCATAGCGCGAGCTCCTACAATGAGCAGTTCTTC

V: TRBV6-6
size: -
J: TRBJ2-7
D: -
CDR3: CASSPLAPNEQYF
DNA: TGTGCCAGCAGTCCGTTGGCCCCGAACGAGCAGTACTTC

V: TRBV5-5
size: -
J: TRBJ2-7
D: TRBD1
CDR3: CASSLGGQGVIGPYEQYF
DNA: TGTGCCAGCAGCTTGGGCGGACAGGGGGTCATTGGCCCCTACGAGCAGTACTTC

V: TRBV27
size: few
J: TRBJ1-3
D: -
CDR3: CASSSHRVGAQRSSGNTIYF
DNA: TGTGCCAGCAGTTCCCACCGGGTCGGTGCGCAAAGAAGCTCTGGAAACACCATATATTTT

V: TRBV3-1/TRBV3-2
size: -
J: TRBJ1-5
D: -
CDR3: CASSQGGMRGDQPQHF
DNA: TGTGCCAGCAGCCAAGGTGGGATGCGGGGTGATCAGCCCCAGCATTTT

V: TRBV10-3
size: -
J: TRBJ1-1
D: TRBD1
CDR3: CAITRQGVDTEAFF
DNA: TGTGCCATCACCCGACAGGGCGTGGACACTGAAGCTTTCTTT

V: TRBV10-3
size: -
J: TRBJ2-3
D: -
CDR3: CAIADSSSTDTQYF
DNA: TGTGCCATCGCGGACAGTTCTAGCACAGATACGCAGTATTTT

V: TRBV19
size: -
J: TRBJ2-1
D: -
CDR3: CASRMGASSYNEQFF
DNA: TGTGCCAGTAGAATGGGGGCCTCCTCCTACAATGAGCAGTTCTTC

V: TRBV29-1
size: -
J: TRBJ2-1
D: -
CDR3: CSVEGGINNEQFF
DNA: TGCAGCGTTGAAGGAGGCATCAACAATGAGCAGTTCTTC

V: TRBV7-6
size: -
J: TRBJ2-2
D: TRBD1
CDR3: CASSLGQGGPGELFF
DNA: TGTGCCAGCAGCTTAGGACAGGGGGGACCCGGGGAGCTGTTTTTT

V: TRBV12-3/TRBV12-4
size: once
J: TRBJ2-5
D: -
CDR3: CASILQGTQYF
DNA: TGTGCCAGCATCCTTCAGGGGACCCAGTACTTC

V: TRBV9
size: once
J: TRBJ1-2
D: TRBD1
CDR3: CASSVGQGAFDGYTF
DNA: TGTGCCAGCAGCGTAGGGCAGGGGGCTTTCGATGGCTACACCTTC

V: TRBV19
size: -
J: TRBJ2-1
D: TRBD2
CDR3: CASSSRTSGSYNEQFF
DNA: TGTGCCAGTAGTTCCCGGACTAGCGGGAGCTACAATGAGCAGTTCTTC

V: TRBV24-1
size: -
J: TRBJ1-2
D: TRBD1
CDR3: CATSDFKGQGDKHLNYGYTF
DNA: TGTGCCACCAGTGATTTCAAAGGACAGGGGGACAAACATCTTAACTATGGCTACACCTTC

V: TRBV5-1
size: -
J: TRBJ1-1
D: TRBD1
CDR3: CASSFLRQGLEDTEAFF
DNA: TGCGCCAGCAGCTTTCTCCGACAGGGCCTCGAGGACACTGAAGCTTTCTTT

V: TRBV5-4
size: few
J: TRBJ1-1
D: -
CDR3: CASSLGGQNTEAFF
DNA: TGTGCCAGCAGCTTGGGGGGCCAGAACACTGAAGCTTTCTTT

V: TRBV4-2
size: -
J: TRBJ2-7
D: TRBD2
CDR3: CASSQDLRGLAELYEQYF
DNA: TGTGCCAGCAGCCAAGATCTTCGGGGACTAGCGGAGCTCTACGAGCAGTACTTC

V: TRBV19
size: -
J: TRBJ1-5
D: -
CDR3: CASSIGDRINQPQHF
DNA: TGTGCCAGTAGTATAGGAGACAGAATTAATCAGCCCCAGCATTTT

V: TRBV4-1
size: -
J: TRBJ2-7
D: -
CDR3: CASSQEGDEQYF
DNA: TGCGCCAGCAGCCAAGAAGGGGACGAGCAGTACTTC

V: TRBV18
size: once
J: TRBJ1-2
D: -
CDR3: CASSPGGAYGYTF
DNA: TGTGCCAGCTCACCAGGGGGGGCATATGGCTACACCTTC

V: TRBV7-9
size: -
J: TRBJ2-2
D: TRBD1
CDR3: CASRGQGNTGELFF
DNA: TGTGCCAGTCGGGGACAGGGTAACACCGGGGAGCTGTTTTTT

V: TRBV18
size: -
J: TRBJ2-7
D: -
CDR3: CASSLQGTRAYEQYF
DNA: TGTGCCAGCTCGCTACAGGGTACCAGAGCCTACGAGCAGTACTTC

V: TRBV27
size: -
J: TRBJ2-7
D: -
CDR3: CASSFQVDSPYEQYF
DNA: TGTGCCAGCAGTTTTCAGGTGGACAGCCCCTACGAGCAGTACTTC

V: TRBV7-2
size: -
J: TRBJ2-3
D: TRBD2
CDR3: CASSRTAGGWRPTDTQYF
DNA: TGTGCCAGCAGCCGGACAGCGGGAGGGTGGCGGCCCACAGATACGCAGTATTTT

V: TRBV5-6
size: -
J: TRBJ1-5
D: -
CDR3: CASSLARAGGNQPQHF
DNA: TGTGCCAGCAGCTTGGCTAGGGCCGGGGGCAATCAGCCCCAGCATTTT

V: TRBV30
size: -
J: TRBJ1-2
D: -
CDR3: CAWRRTGVDYGYTF
DNA: TGTGCCTGGAGGCGAACGGGCGTCGACTACGGCTACACCTTC

V: TRBV2
size: -
J: TRBJ2-2
D: TRBD2
CDR3: CAISGGGANTGELFF
DNA: TGTGCCATCAGCGGGGGGGGAGCGAACACCGGGGAGCTGTTTTTT

V: TRBV14
size: -
J: TRBJ2-2
D: -
CDR3: CASSQGALGGELFF
DNA: TGTGCCAGCAGCCAGGGGGCGCTCGGCGGGGAGCTGTTTTTT

V: TRBV5-1
size: -
J: TRBJ2-5
D: TRBD1
CDR3: CASRLRGDRVEETQYF
DNA: TGCGCCAGCAGACTGAGGGGAGACAGGGTAGAAGAGACCCAGTACTTC

V: TRBV28
size: -
J: TRBJ1-1
D: TRBD1
CDR3: CASSYRGTGNTEAFF
DNA: TGTGCCAGCAGTTACCGGGGGACAGGGAACACTGAAGCTTTCTTT

V: TRBV6-1
size: few
J: TRBJ2-2
D: TRBD2
CDR3: CASSEFSGGPSGELFF
DNA: TGTGCCAGCAGTGAATTTTCGGGAGGGCCCTCCGGGGAGCTGTTTTTT

V: TRBV27
size: few
J: TRBJ1-6
D: -
CDR3: CASSLAGELTTYSPLHF
DNA: TGTGCCAGCAGTTTAGCGGGGGAACTCACGACCTACTCACCCCTCCACTTT

V: TRBV5-1
size: -
J: TRBJ2-1
D: -
CDR3: CASYRDTTVNNEQFF
DNA: TGCGCCAGCTACCGGGACACCACGGTCAACAATGAGCAGTTCTTC

V: TRBV5-1
size: once
J: TRBJ2-2
D: TRBD1
CDR3: CASSLFSGQENTGELFF
DNA: TGCGCCAGCAGCTTGTTTTCGGGACAGGAAAACACCGGGGAGCTGTTTTTT

V: TRBV5-6
size: -
J: TRBJ1-1
D: -
CDR3: CASSLARDTEAFF
DNA: TGTGCCAGCAGCTTGGCGCGGGACACTGAAGCTTTCTTT

V: TRBV30
size: -
J: TRBJ2-7
D: TRBD2
CDR3: CAWSVQLGLAGTQYF
DNA: TGTGCCTGGAGTGTACAACTGGGACTAGCGGGAACCCAGTACTTC

V: TRBV5-1
size: -
J: TRBJ2-7
D: TRBD1
CDR3: CASSRPGQGVGEQYF
DNA: TGCGCCAGCAGTCGCCCGGGACAGGGGGTGGGCGAGCAGTACTTC

V: TRBV28
size: -
J: TRBJ2-3
D: -
CDR3: CASSFYQWEKRTDTQYF
DNA: TGTGCCAGCAGTTTTTATCAGTGGGAGAAACGCACAGATACGCAGTATTTT

V: TRBV15
size: -
J: TRBJ2-1
D: -
CDR3: CATGAGYNEQFF
DNA: TGTGCCACCGGGGCCGGTTACAATGAGCAGTTCTTC

V: TRBV25-1
size: -
J: TRBJ2-2
D: TRBD1
CDR3: CASSRGPFTGELFF
DNA: TGTGCCAGTAGTAGGGGGCCTTTCACCGGGGAGCTGTTTTTT

V: TRBV19
size: -
J: TRBJ1-3
D: -
CDR3: CASSLGRGNTIYF
DNA: TGTGCCAGTAGTCTGGGGCGTGGAAACACCATATATTTT

V: TRBV7-9
size: -
J: TRBJ2-2
D: -
CDR3: CASSTVGAKNTGELFF
DNA: TGTGCCAGCAGCACCGTGGGGGCTAAGAACACCGGGGAGCTGTTTTTT

V: TRBV6-5
size: -
J: TRBJ1-5
D: -
CDR3: CASSYFPGNQPQHF
DNA: TGTGCCAGCAGTTATTTTCCAGGTAATCAGCCCCAGCATTTT

V: TRBV11-3
size: -
J: TRBJ2-5
D: -
CDR3: CASSFGVGETQYF
DNA: TGTGCCAGCAGCTTCGGGGTTGGGGAGACCCAGTACTTC

V: TRBV5-1
size: -
J: TRBJ2-4
D: -
CDR3: CASSLSSGLAKNIQYF
DNA: TGCGCCAGCAGCTTGTCGAGTGGGCTAGCCAAAAACATTCAGTACTTC

V: TRBV5-6
size: once
J: TRBJ2-3
D: -
CDR3: CASSIPSADTQYF
DNA: TGTGCCAGCAGCATACCAAGCGCAGATACGCAGTATTTT

V: TRBV18
size: -
J: TRBJ2-5
D: -
CDR3: CASSPQQGQETQYF
DNA: TGTGCCAGCTCACCCCAACAGGGCCAAGAGACCCAGTACTTC